Each of the 4 T cell receptor beta chains below was sequenced from the same sample in a study of cytomegalovirus exposure and HLA in healthy donors. Profiled with immunoSEQ multiplex PCR; TCRdb holds only in-frame clones, not every one. This table has 100,000 to 150,000 clones, roughly 89% appearing once. Sequenced material: PBMCs. These receptors were taken from a woman aged 18-30 years in good health and CMV-seronegative.

This rearrangement joins TRBV7-9 to TRBJ1-5; D remains ambiguous. V gave up 5 bases and J gave up 7 bases, with 18 bases separating them. The length of the CDR3 is 15 residues. Germline values: CDR1 SEHNR, CDR2 FQNEAQ (reference sequence). CDR3 protein: CASSPGAGERQPQHF. The CDR3 DNA is TGTGCCAGCAGCCCCGGAGCTGGGGAGCGGCAGCCCCAGCATTTT.

The chain combines TRBV28 with TRBJ1-4; no reliable D call. CDR1 is MDHEN and CDR2 is SYDVKM in the germline V gene. The CDR3 contains 13 residues. V lost 10 bases and J 2 bases, leaving 11 bases between the germline ends. The CDR3 DNA is TGTGCCACCCACGGAGTCACTAATGAAAAACTGTTTTTT. Its translation is CATHGVTNEKLFF.

The chain couples TRBV7-9 to TRBJ2-1; D not resolved. The CDR3 extends over 14 amino acids. Looked up from germline, CDR1 is SEHNR and CDR2 is FQNEAQ (reference sequence). V gave up 11 bases and J gave up 8 bases, with 22 bases separating them. The CDR3 protein is CAFSERSLRDEQFF. CDR3 nucleotides: TGTGCCTTCTCCGAGAGATCGCTAAGAGATGAGCAGTTCTTC.

The chain links TRBV5-1 to TRBJ2-7, with TRBD1 as a possible D gene (7 bases). The CDR3 length is 16 residues. Germline V lookup: CDR1 SGHRS, CDR2 YFSETQ. V was cut by 4 bases and J by 4 bases, with 21 bases left in between. DNA for the CDR3: TGCGCCAGCAGCCCGTTAGGAGGGGGCCTTACTTACGAGCAGTACTTC. It specifies CASSPLGGGLTYEQYF.